The 20 T cell receptor beta chains presented below share a single source sample, sequenced in a study of T cells in Graves' hyperthyroidism and ophthalmopathy. Authors of the study amplified TCR beta CDR3 regions from RNA transcripts. HTBI primers were the set used in a first-round RT-PCR of the TCR CDR3. Each CDR3 protein gets one entry after TCRdb re-called the multiplex PCR reads with MiXCR. This table holds approximately 220,000 distinct CDR3 sequences, about 18% found once. Sequencing was done on a sample of blood. These receptors all stem from a man in his forties with Graves' hyperthyroidism.

There are many counts of this clonotype. CDR3 DNA: TGTGCCAGCAGACGTACTGGACAGTCTGTCTATGGCTACACCTTC. This codes for CASRRTGQSVYGYTF. The V call is TRBV6-1, the J call TRBJ1-2; D may be TRBD1 (6 bases). Germline loops: CDR1 MNHNS, CDR2 SASEGT. This CDR3 comprises 15 residues. Trimming pared 6 bases from V and 4 bases from J, leaving 18 bases between.

This chain joins TRBV9 and TRBJ2-2, with 8 positions matching TRBD2. V lost 1 base, J lost 7 bases, and 6 bases stayed unmatched. There are 15 residues in the CDR3. Germline CDR1 and CDR2: SGDLS and YYNGEE. The CDR3 DNA reads TGTGCCAGCAGCGTATTCGGCGGGGGGAACGGGGAGCTGTTTTTT. Encoded protein: CASSVFGGGNGELFF.

V gene TRBV2 combines with J gene TRBJ2-5; 9 bases agree with TRBD1. The CDR3 is made up of 14 amino acids. CDR1 is SNHLY and CDR2 is FYNNEI in the germline V gene. J gave up 4 bases and V 5 bases, and 5 bases lay outside the gene matches. CDR3 bases: TGTGCCAGCAGTTACGGGACAGGGCCAGAGACCCAGTACTTC. Its protein is CASSYGTGPETQYF.

This clonotype was detected many times. The genes are TRBV20-1 and TRBJ1-3, with D hard to call. Germline V gives CDR1 DFQATT, CDR2 SNEGSKA (reference sequence). V gave up 7 bases and J gave up 0 bases, with 7 bases separating them. The CDR3 length is 12 residues. The CDR3 loop is CSGQSSGNTIYF. The CDR3 DNA sequence: TGCAGTGGTCAGAGCTCTGGAAACACCATATATTTT.

This clonotype was seen many times. The rearrangement links TRBV24-1 to TRBJ1-2; D ambiguous. V dropped 3 bases and J dropped 5 bases, with 12 bases sitting between them. CDR3 length: 14 amino acids. Germline CDR1 KGHDR, CDR2 SFDVKD. The CDR3 sequence is CATSDPGSAYGYTF. Here the CDR3 DNA reads TGTGCCACCAGTGATCCGGGGTCCGCTTATGGCTACACCTTC.

This clonotype came up many times. The chain joins TRBV5-1 to TRBJ2-2; the D is unclear. V lost 2 bases to trimming and J lost 0 bases, with 5 bases between them. Germline lookup yields CDR1 SGHRS and CDR2 YFSETQ. This CDR3 spans 14 amino acids. CDR3 in amino acids: CASSFSSNTGELFF. CDR3 DNA: TGCGCCAGCAGCTTCTCCTCGAACACCGGGGAGCTGTTTTTT. The variable domain in full, completed from reference TRBV5-1 and TRBJ2-2, reads KAGVTQTPRYLIKTRGQQVTLSCSPISGHRSVSWYQQTPGQGLQFLFEYFSETQRNKGNFPGRFSGRQFSNSRSEMNVSTLELGDSALYLCASSFSSNTGELFFGEGSRLTVL.

About this clonotype: Given a much more abundant clone one base away, this may be a read error. In DNA form, the CDR3 reads TGTGCCATCAGTGAGTCCGGGCGGGGGGGCCAGAATGAGCAGTACTTC. It codes for CAISESGRGGQNEQYF. The chain combines TRBV10-3 with TRBJ2-1; 9 bases are shared with TRBD2. The closer fit of TRBJ2-7 to the DNA end suggests the J call may be wrong. The CDR3 runs 16 residues. CDR1 and CDR2 from the germline V gene are ENHRY and SYGVKD.

This clonotype turned up a few times. The V call is TRBV9, the J call TRBJ2-2; 11 positions match TRBD2. Trimming took 5 bases from V and 4 from J; bases not matched to a gene: 1. Germline CDR1 and CDR2: SGDLS and YYNGEE. The length of the CDR3 is 14 residues. In DNA form, the CDR3 reads TGTGCCAGCAGAGGGACTAGCGGCACCGGGGAGCTGTTTTTT. It codes for CASRGTSGTGELFF.

At least ten counts were recorded for this clonotype. This sequence joins TRBV28 and TRBJ2-7, with TRBD2 matching over 8 bases. Germline trimming cut 4 bases from V and 3 bases from J; bases unmatched to any gene: 8. Germline V gene lookup returns CDR1 MDHEN and CDR2 SYDVKM. This CDR3 contains 15 residues. CDR3: CASSSPRAGVYEQYF. The CDR3, as DNA: TGTGCCAGCAGTTCCCCAAGAGCGGGGGTCTACGAGCAGTACTTC.

The rearrangement joins TRBV10-3 to TRBJ1-2; no definite D call. CDR3 length equals 12 residues. In germline, CDR1 is ENHRY, CDR2 SYGVKD. The germline V and J ends were trimmed by 0 bases and 7 bases, with 6 bases remaining between them. Here the CDR3 DNA reads TGTGCCATCAGTGAGTCGCAGGCTGGCTACACCTTC. Translation gives CAISESQAGYTF.

The table lists this clonotype with a count of one. This chain links TRBV7-3 with TRBJ2-3; 12 nucleotides agree with TRBD2. The CDR3 consists of 15 residues. CDR1 is SGHTA and CDR2 is FQGTGA in the germline V gene. Trimming took 3 bases from V and 8 from J; bases not matched to a gene: 6. CDR3 in amino acids: CASSLLAGGQGTQYF. CDR3 sequence (DNA): TGTGCCAGCAGCTTGCTAGCGGGGGGGCAAGGTACGCAGTATTTT.

This clonotype was counted a few times. The CDR3 coding sequence is TGTGCCAGCAGCCAAGAAGTCGAGAGGACTCAACTGTTTTTT. It encodes CASSQEVERTQLFF. The chain uses TRBV4-2 and TRBJ1-4; D ambiguous. This CDR3 is 14 amino acids long. V lost 0 bases to trimming and J lost 12 bases, with 14 bases between them. From germline, CDR1 is LGHNA and CDR2 YNFKEQ.

At least ten counts were recorded for this clonotype. V usage is TRBV12-3 or TRBV12-4 and J usage is TRBJ1-6; 10 bases align to TRBD1. V lost 6 bases and J lost 8; bases outside the gene matches: 4. This CDR3 is built from 14 residues. CDR3 loop: CASSSGTGDSPLHF. The CDR3 DNA is TGTGCCAGCAGCTCCGGGACAGGGGATTCACCCCTCCACTTT.

This chain joins TRBV10-1 and TRBJ2-1; 7 bases are a match to TRBD2. The germline V gene has CDR1 WNHNN and CDR2 SYGVQD (reference sequence). The junction had 11 bases not matched to a gene; V was cut back by 2 bases and J by 10 bases. The length of the CDR3 is 15 residues. The CDR3 region is CASSEPAGVDSEQFF. CDR3 DNA: TGCGCCAGCAGTGAGCCGGCGGGGGTAGACAGCGAGCAGTTCTTC.

This clonotype was observed many times. The V gene is TRBV7-2, the J gene TRBJ2-1; 7 bases match TRBD2. There are 15 residues in the CDR3. Trimming at V came to 5 bases and at J to 6 bases, leaving 10 bases not matched to a gene. Germline CDR1 and CDR2: SGHTA and FQGNSA. This CDR3 reads CASSKGLFDGNEQFF. CDR3 DNA sequence: TGTGCCAGCAGCAAGGGACTATTCGACGGCAATGAGCAGTTCTTC.

The gene calls are TRBV20-1 and TRBJ2-7, with TRBD1 identical over 7 bases. V was clipped by 6 bases and J by 3 bases; unmatched bases: 11. The CDR3 is made up of 14 amino acids. Germline CDR1 reads DFQATT; CDR2 reads SNEGSKA (reference sequence). For the CDR3, the DNA is TGCAGTGCCAAAGCTGAGGGGGCTTACTACGAGCAGTACTTC. Protein product: CSAKAEGAYYEQYF.

This chain uses TRBV20-1 with TRBJ1-2; D is perhaps TRBD1 (6 bases). The length of the CDR3 is 16 residues. Germline V gene sequence: CDR1 DFQATT, CDR2 SNEGSKA (reference sequence). V dropped 5 bases and J dropped 3 bases, with 22 bases sitting between them. The CDR3 reads CSALPGGQWGDYGYTF. The CDR3 DNA sequence: TGCAGTGCTCTCCCGGGCGGACAGTGGGGCGACTATGGCTACACCTTC.

The V call is TRBV7-9, the J call TRBJ2-3; 11 nucleotides align to TRBD2. This CDR3 is 18 amino acids long. V trimming: 5 bases; J trimming: 0 bases; junction bases outside the gene matches: 10. Germline values: CDR1 SEHNR, CDR2 FQNEAQ (reference sequence). In DNA, the CDR3 is TGTGCCAGCAGCAAGGGGACTAGCGGTGTCTCGAGCACAGATACGCAGTATTTT. This encodes CASSKGTSGVSSTDTQYF.

This clonotype was found many times. This chain uses TRBV28 with TRBJ1-6, with D unclear. Trimming left V 2 bases short and J 13 bases short, with 9 bases between. The CDR3 contains 12 residues. Looked up from germline, CDR1 is MDHEN and CDR2 is SYDVKM. In DNA form, the CDR3 reads TGTGCCAGCAGTTTACCTTTATCGCCCCTCCACTTT. Its translation is CASSLPLSPLHF.

In this sample, this clonotype turned up many times. This chain joins TRBV10-3 and TRBJ2-7; D gene uncertain. Between the trimmed V and J ends, which lost 3 bases and 2 bases, there was a span of 8 bases. The CDR3 extends over 13 amino acids. Germline CDR1 ENHRY, CDR2 SYGVKD. The CDR3: CAISERVAYEQYF. The CDR3 nucleotides are TGTGCCATCAGTGAAAGGGTGGCCTACGAGCAGTACTTC.